This TCR beta chain stems from a study of T cells expressing NK-cell markers. Each CDR3 protein gets one entry in TCRdb, which reprocessed the 5' RACE reads and gives no DNA. Its clone listing holds approximately 440,000 distinct CDR3 sequences. Germline lookup yields CDR1 SQVTM and CDR2 ANQGSEA. The CDR3 runs to 13 residues. The source material was blood T cells: a sorted CD56 or NKG2C T cell subset, CD4+ or CD8+ T cells, or bulk PBMC T cells (not recorded which). The genes are TRBV29-1 and TRBJ2-5; TCRdb's D call, TRBD1, is unchecked because there is no DNA. The sequence was obtained from a woman between 50 and 59 years old in good health. CDR3 protein: CSAVRGDKETQYF.